This TCR beta chain was captured in a study of human T cells and chemical hapten exposure. Germline-derived CDR1 and CDR2 are SSHAT and FNYEAQ (reference sequence). This CDR3 region has 16 residues. V trimming: 1 base; J trimming: 5 bases; junction bases outside the gene matches: 7. This clonotype was detected a few times. Its antigen is undetermined. Described time point: pre-sensitization, week 0. Treatment here: therapeutic diphenylcyclopropenone sensitization with weekly scalp DPC. Per the authors' pipeline: There were a median of roughly 100,000 TCRs per sample, with a range from roughly 23,224 to 750,000. TCRdb analysed the RACE reads with MiXCR anew, one entry per CDR3 protein. The V and J calls, along with clone size, are taken from TCRdb and not from the paper's own processing. The sample contains 350,000 to 450,000 distinct CDR3 sequences, 5.1% of which appear only once. Study conclusions and caveats: The study found that DPC sensitization did not change TCRs above 1 in 1000 frequency.

Specimen: whole blood, collected in connection with sensitization to the hapten diphenylcyclopropenone (DPC). This sequence was found in a woman between 50 and 59 years old with alopecia areata. Some clones in this sample may be carry-over from other donors' samples. The gene calls are TRBV7-7 and TRBJ2-3; 9 nucleotides agree with TRBD2. This chain's CDR3 is CASSLVAGGPVDTQYF. The CDR3 nucleotides are TGTGCCAGCAGCTTAGTTGCGGGAGGGCCTGTAGATACGCAGTATTTT.